These 26 T cell receptor beta chains were all obtained from the same sample, sequenced in a study of T cells after yellow fever vaccination. TCRdb reprocessed the 5' RACE reads via MiXCR and lists one record per CDR3 protein. The data contain hundreds of thousands of distinct CDR3 sequences, approximately 19% of them singletons. Sequenced material: PBMCs, taken before the yellow fever booster vaccination. These TCRs come from a man between 18 and 29 years old who received the YFV17D yellow fever vaccine.

The V call is TRBV5-6, the J call TRBJ2-1, with D tentatively TRBD2 (6 bases). CDR1 SGHDT and CDR2 YYEEEE come from the germline V gene. The CDR3 is 15 residues long. The ends were cut back, 5 bases at V and 0 bases at J, with 12 bases in the middle. DNA of the CDR3: TGTGCCAGCAGAATGGGACTTGCCTCCTACAATGAGCAGTTCTTC. Amino acids: CASRMGLASYNEQFF.

Many counts were recorded for this clonotype. This chain joins TRBV5-1 and TRBJ2-1, with D unresolved. V shed 2 bases and J shed 9 bases, with 6 bases lying between them. The CDR3 extends over 11 amino acids. The germline gives CDR1 SGHRS, CDR2 YFSETQ. In nucleotides, the CDR3 is TGCGCCAGCAGCTTAGTCCGTGAGCAGTTCTTC. It is translated as CASSLVREQFF.

This clonotype has more than one count but fewer than ten. The V gene is TRBV7-2, the J gene TRBJ1-2, with no clear D. CDR1 and CDR2 from the germline V gene are SGHTA and FQGNSA. V lost 7 bases to trimming and J lost 2 bases, with 17 bases between them. This CDR3 is built from 15 residues. This chain's CDR3 is CASNTPGVPNYGYTF. The CDR3 DNA reads TGTGCCAGCAACACCCCCGGCGTTCCGAACTATGGCTACACCTTC.

This clonotype was found a few times. The rearrangement joins TRBV9 to TRBJ2-3; D unresolved. Between the trimmed V and J ends, which lost 0 bases and 5 bases, there was a span of 4 bases. The CDR3 totals 12 residues. Germline CDR1 reads SGDLS; CDR2 reads YYNGEE. CDR3 loop: CASSVELDTQYF. The CDR3 DNA reads as TGTGCCAGCAGCGTAGAATTAGATACGCAGTATTTT.

This clonotype was seen only a few times. This chain connects TRBV30 to TRBJ2-5; no firm D call. Germline assignment: CDR1 GTSNPN and CDR2 SVGIG (reference sequence). V shed 5 bases and J shed 4 bases, with 8 bases lying between them. There are 11 residues in the CDR3. For the CDR3, the DNA is TGTGCCTGGTCCCTCGGAGAGACCCAGTACTTC. Protein product: CAWSLGETQYF.

The V gene is TRBV6-2 or TRBV6-3, the J gene TRBJ2-7; unclear D gene. The CDR3 is 13 amino acids. The V and J ends lost 8 bases and 5 bases respectively, with 16 bases between them. Germline CDR1 MNHEY, CDR2 SVGEGT. The CDR3 bases are TGTGCCAGCGCGGACGACCTTCCCCACGAGCAGTACGTC. This sequence encodes CASADDLPHEQYV.

This clonotype was counted between two and nine times. The chain recombines TRBV20-1 with TRBJ2-2; the D gene is possibly TRBD2 (6 bases). Germline loops: CDR1 DFQATT, CDR2 SNEGSKA (reference sequence). The CDR3 is 12 residues long. V was clipped by 1 base and J by 7 bases, with 7 bases between them. The CDR3 nucleotides are TGCAGTGCTAGAGTCGGGAGCGGGGAGCTGTTTTTT. Residues: CSARVGSGELFF.

The chain is built from TRBV7-3 and TRBJ2-5; 10 bases fit TRBD1. CDR3 size: 17 residues. Germline assignment: CDR1 SGHTA and CDR2 FQGTGA. J gave up 5 bases and V 1 base, and 10 bases lay outside the gene matches. The chain's CDR3 is CASSLSPRDRGRETQYF. Here the CDR3 DNA reads TGTGCCAGCAGCTTAAGTCCTCGGGACAGGGGTCGGGAGACCCAGTACTTC.

This clonotype was seen more than once but under ten times. In DNA form, the CDR3 reads TGCAGTGCTGGAACAGGGGCCAGAAGCTCCTACGAGCAGTACTTC. Protein product: CSAGTGARSSYEQYF. This rearrangement joins TRBV20-1 to TRBJ2-7; 7 positions match TRBD1. Germline lookup yields CDR1 DFQATT and CDR2 SNEGSKA (reference sequence). This CDR3 has 15 residues. The V gene end was trimmed by 5 bases and the J gene end by 0 bases; junction bases not matched to a gene: 10.

This clonotype was seen a handful of times. The V gene is TRBV4-3, the J gene TRBJ2-7; D is unclear. Per germline, CDR1 LGHNA and CDR2 YSLEER. This CDR3 comprises 14 residues. Trimming took off 0 bases at V and 5 bases at J, with 11 bases between the two ends. The CDR3 region is CASSQENHLNEQYV. For the CDR3, the DNA is TGCGCCAGCAGCCAAGAAAACCATCTGAACGAGCAGTACGTC.

This clonotype was counted only a few times. The J gene is TRBJ2-1, the V gene TRBV12-3 or TRBV12-4; the match to TRBD2 covers 9 bases. The CDR3 length is 13 residues. Trimming cost V 3 bases and J 15 bases; bases outside gene matches: 9. CDR3 DNA sequence: TGTGCCAGCAGTTTTCACGCGCGGGGGGGTCGGTTCTTC. Amino acid sequence: CASSFHARGGRFF.

This clonotype has a handful of counts. This sequence joins TRBV10-3 and TRBJ1-4; 8 bases line up with TRBD1. Unmatched junction bases numbered 12, after V lost 10 bases and J lost 8 bases. There are 14 residues in the CDR3. Germline values: CDR1 ENHRY, CDR2 SYGVKD. CDR3 DNA: TGTGCCAGTGGGCCGACAGGGGAAAACGAAAAACTGTTTTTT. It translates to CASGPTGENEKLFF.

This clonotype was detected many times. The chain has TRBV7-9 and TRBJ2-7; D ambiguous. CDR3 length equals 11 residues. V gave up 8 bases and J gave up 3 bases, with 8 bases separating them. Germline CDR1 SEHNR, CDR2 FQNEAQ (reference sequence). The DNA for the CDR3 is TGTGCCAGCCGCACCGACTACGAGCAGTACTTC. This encodes CASRTDYEQYF.

V gene TRBV29-1 combines with J gene TRBJ2-7; 8 bases match TRBD1. J lost 6 bases, V lost 7 bases, and 5 bases had no gene match. CDR1 SQVTM and CDR2 ANQGSEA come from the germline V gene. The CDR3 consists of 11 residues. CDR3 amino acids: CSAAGGFEQYF. CDR3 bases: TGCAGCGCGGCAGGGGGCTTCGAGCAGTACTTC.

The CDR3 sequence: CASSPPRGGVTGELFF. CDR3 nucleotides: TGTGCCAGCAGCCCCCCGAGGGGGGGGGTCACCGGGGAGCTGTTTTTT. The chain has TRBV7-2 and TRBJ2-2; perhaps TRBD2 as D (7 bases). Germline CDR1 and CDR2: SGHTA and FQGNSA. With 5 bases removed from V and 4 bases from J, the gap between germline ends came to 17 bases. The CDR3 is made up of 16 amino acids.

This sequence joins TRBV12-3 or TRBV12-4 and TRBJ2-1; D remains ambiguous. The CDR3 totals 11 residues. The V gene lost 6 bases and the J gene lost 5 bases, with 5 bases spanning the gap. This chain's CDR3 is CASRLNNEQFF. For the CDR3, the DNA is TGTGCCAGCAGGTTGAACAATGAGCAGTTCTTC.

V and J are TRBV7-9 and TRBJ2-1; D not certain. The V gene lost 1 base and the J gene lost 8 bases, with 6 bases spanning the gap. The V gene's germline CDR1 is SEHNR and CDR2 FQNEAQ (reference sequence). CDR3 length: 12 residues. The CDR3 region is CASSLVVHEQFF. DNA for the CDR3: TGTGCCAGCAGCTTAGTAGTTCATGAGCAGTTCTTC.

The J gene is TRBJ1-5, the V gene TRBV20-1; the match to TRBD1 covers 8 bases. V lost 6 bases to trimming and J lost 6 bases; unmatched junction nucleotides: 19. The CDR3 is 17 residues long. Germline CDR1 is DFQATT and CDR2 is SNEGSKA (reference sequence). Here the CDR3 DNA reads TGCAGTGCCCTAAGCCCTCCCGGGACAGGTTTGGGTCAGCCCCAGCATTTT. It specifies CSALSPPGTGLGQPQHF.

J is TRBJ2-3 and V is TRBV5-4; 13 bases line up with TRBD2. Germline V gene lookup returns CDR1 SGHNT and CDR2 YYREEE (reference sequence). With V trimmed by 5 bases and J by 6 bases, 9 bases remained unmatched. The CDR3 runs 16 residues. Written as DNA, the CDR3 is TGTGCCAGCAGTTATGGGACTAGCGGGGCCCCCGATACGCAGTATTTT. Translation gives CASSYGTSGAPDTQYF.

The chain couples TRBV5-6 to TRBJ2-1; D may match TRBD1 or TRBD2 (5 bases each). This CDR3 has 17 amino acids. Between the trimmed V and J ends, which lost 4 bases and 0 bases, there was a span of 17 bases. Germline CDR1 is SGHDT and CDR2 is YYEEEE. The CDR3 loop is CASSLRGRLSSYNEQFF. The CDR3, as DNA: TGTGCCAGCAGCCTTCGGGGCCGCTTAAGCTCCTACAATGAGCAGTTCTTC.

This clonotype showed up just a few times. The rearrangement joins TRBV7-2 to TRBJ1-2; D is uncertain. The CDR3 is 15 amino acids. From germline, CDR1 is SGHTA and CDR2 FQGNSA. Deletions cut 1 base from V and 4 bases from J, with 13 bases between. The CDR3 here is CASSLDPGTLYGYTF. The DNA for the CDR3 is TGTGCCAGCAGCTTAGATCCAGGCACTCTCTATGGCTACACCTTC.

The rearrangement links TRBV7-9 to TRBJ1-1; D call uncertain. Trimming took off 5 bases at V and 1 base at J, with 11 bases between the two ends. Germline lookup yields CDR1 SEHNR and CDR2 FQNEAQ (reference sequence). The CDR3 extends over 14 amino acids. DNA of the CDR3: TGTGCCAGCAGCCCCGGGCAAGAGAACACTGAAGCTTTCTTT. Translation gives CASSPGQENTEAFF.

This clonotype occurred a few times. This rearrangement joins TRBV6-1 to TRBJ1-1; weak D call: TRBD1 (5 bases). Trimming took 6 bases from V and 11 from J, leaving 16 bases between them. Looked up from germline, CDR1 is MNHNS and CDR2 is SASEGT. The CDR3 totals 12 residues. As DNA, the CDR3 is TGTGCCAGCAGACCCGACAGCTTCTTGGCTTTCTTT. Translating it yields CASRPDSFLAFF.

The chain combines TRBV7-2 with TRBJ1-4; 10 nucleotides match TRBD1. J lost 6 bases, V lost 5 bases, and 12 bases had no gene match. Germline-derived CDR1 and CDR2 are SGHTA and FQGNSA. The CDR3 covers 17 residues. CDR3 in amino acids: CASSPYSLGTGDEKLFF. CDR3 DNA sequence: TGTGCCAGCAGCCCCTATTCCCTCGGGACAGGGGATGAAAAACTGTTTTTT.

The chain combines TRBV6-5 with TRBJ2-5, with 12 bases matching TRBD2. CDR1 MNHEY and CDR2 SVGAGI come from the germline V gene. Trimming at V came to 5 bases and at J to 3 bases, leaving 4 bases not matched to a gene. The CDR3 has 15 residues. The CDR3 here is CASSHRLAGEETQYF. CDR3 DNA: TGTGCCAGCAGTCACCGACTAGCGGGGGAAGAGACCCAGTACTTC.

The genes are TRBV6-2 or TRBV6-3 and TRBJ2-3, with D unclear. The CDR3 length is 14 residues. Trimming removed 4 bases at V and 6 bases at J, with 14 bases between. Germline-derived CDR1 and CDR2 are MNHEY and SVGEGT. The CDR3, as DNA: TGTGCCAGCAGTTTCCTAATTACGAAGGATACGCAGTATTTT. Residues: CASSFLITKDTQYF.